This TCR beta chain was sequenced in a study of blood T cell repertoires in COVID-19 (dated by TCRdb to the early 2020s). For context, the study as a whole: Samples from collaborators originated in the United States, Italy and Spain and spanned both the acute and convalescent phases of COVID-19. Samples were obtained from the ongoing ImmuneRACE study (first 160 participants) and from over a thousand subjects provided by 6 global collaborators. Where available, HLA class I and class II types were taken from metadata supplied by the sample provider and were not determined by assay-based typing. The prospective study material was composed of cDNA or gDNA derived from T cells, B-cell-depleted T cells, or PBMCs. A freely available public database, intended as a resource for researchers studying the immune response to SARS-CoV-2, is where the repertoires were released. Deeply sampled blood TCRbeta repertoires from subjects exposed to, actively infected with, or recovered from COVID-19 were included in the dataset. The sample metadata nearly always contained a de-identified subject ID, COVID-19 status, age in years and sex.

TCRbeta CDR3 regions were amplified from genomic DNA using the immunoSEQ Assay, a bias-controlled multiplex PCR. As for the original processing: Within the assay, amplification of reference gene primers was used to estimate how many nucleated cells each sample contained. To quantify the absolute abundance of each unique TCRbeta CDR3 rearrangement, sequence reads were collapsed and filtered. For each sample, productive Simpson clonality was calculated as the square root of Simpson's diversity index across productive rearrangements. Sourced from immuneACCESS, this table was stored by TCRdb with only in-frame sequences that have V and J called. A share of the clones is absent; for the studies checked, an unresolved V gene accounts for under half, and the remainder has no known explanation. From that table come the V and J calls and clone size; the DNA was used to work out D and trimming. Counted in this sample were roughly 97,000 clones; around 87% of them appeared once. In total, the top ten clones hold just under 20% of the sample.

Note on this clone: No antigen is known for it. Base qualities are not at hand, and no much larger clone is one base apart.

What the research found in general, with its limitations: Clinical and demographic metadata were provided uncurated, with the amount varying by source and participant.

Each collaborating institution followed its own protocols to collect whole blood in K2EDTA tubes. Collaborator samples were shipped for TCRbeta analysis as frozen whole blood, isolated PBMCs, or DNA extracted from either sample type. Per the germline V gene, MGHRA is the CDR1 and YSYEKL is the CDR2. Its CDR3 holds 17 amino acids, cysteine through phenylalanine. The sequence is cut down to CDR3 DNA, 51 bases in frame from base 1. Trimmed from V: 1 base; trimmed from J: 3 bases; junction bases lacking a gene match: 8. Sequenced: peripheral blood. This clonotype was obtained from a human donor in a cohort sampled during active COVID-19. This receptor chain uses TRBV4-1 and TRBJ2-7; the central 11 bases match TRBD1. Here is the DNA: TGCGCCAGCAGCCAAGGGACAGGGGGCCTAATCGTCTACGAGCAGTACTTC. This yields the protein CASSQGTGGLIVYEQYF.